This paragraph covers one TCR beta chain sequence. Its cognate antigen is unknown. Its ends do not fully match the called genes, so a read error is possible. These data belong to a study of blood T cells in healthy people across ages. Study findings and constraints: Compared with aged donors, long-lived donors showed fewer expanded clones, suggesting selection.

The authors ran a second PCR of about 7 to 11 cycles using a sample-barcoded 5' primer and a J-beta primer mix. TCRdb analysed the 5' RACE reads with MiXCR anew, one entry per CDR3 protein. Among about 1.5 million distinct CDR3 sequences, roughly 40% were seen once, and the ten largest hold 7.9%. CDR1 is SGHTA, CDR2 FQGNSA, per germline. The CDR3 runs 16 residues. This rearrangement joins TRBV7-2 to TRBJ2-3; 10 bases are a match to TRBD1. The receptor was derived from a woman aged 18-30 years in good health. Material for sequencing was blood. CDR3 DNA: TGTGCCAACAGCTCTCGGACAGGGGGGAGCACAGATACGCAGTATTTT. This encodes CANSSRTGGSTDTQYF. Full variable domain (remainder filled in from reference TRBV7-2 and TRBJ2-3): GAGVSQSPSNKVTEKGKDVELRCDPISGHTALYWYRQSLGQGLEFLIYFQGNSAPDKSGLPSDRFSAERTGGSVSTLTIQRTQQEDSAVYLCANSSRTGGSTDTQYFGPGTRLTVL.